This passage covers 15 T cell receptor beta chains from one sample sequenced in a study of blood T cells in healthy people across ages. Alongside a J-beta primer mix, a sample-barcoded 5' primer served in a second PCR lasting about 7 to 12 cycles. TCRdb processed the 5' RACE reads anew with MiXCR; each CDR3 protein has one entry. This repertoire shows about 1.1 million distinct CDR3 sequences, less than 45% found once; its top ten account for under 15%. Sequencing input: blood. All receptors derive from a man between 18 and 29 years old in good health.

This clonotype was detected a few times. The chain employs TRBV4-3 and TRBJ1-1, with a possible D match to TRBD1 (6 bases). V shed 2 bases and J shed 4 bases, with 14 bases lying between them. The CDR3 is 15 amino acids. Per germline, CDR1 LGHNA and CDR2 YSLEER. CDR3 sequence (DNA): TGCGCCAGCAGCCAATTAGTATCAGGGGCCACTGAAGCTTTCTTT. It specifies CASSQLVSGATEAFF.

This clonotype was found a few times. The rearrangement uses TRBV7-9 and TRBJ2-1, with D hard to call. V gave up 7 bases and J gave up 10 bases, with 17 bases separating them. The CDR3 loop spans 13 amino acids. Germline CDR1 and CDR2: SEHNR and FQNEAQ (reference sequence). The CDR3: CASTAVSTTEQFF. The CDR3 region has the DNA TGTGCCAGCACCGCGGTCTCAACGACCGAGCAGTTCTTC. Variable domain in full (rest from reference TRBV7-9 and TRBJ2-1): DTGVSQNPRHKITKRGQNVTFRCDPISEHNRLYWYRQTLGQGPEFLTYFQNEAQLEKSRLLSDRFSAERPKGSFSTLEIQRTEQGDSAMYLCASTAVSTTEQFFGPGTRLTVL.

The table lists this clonotype with a few counts. V gene TRBV5-1 combines with J gene TRBJ1-4, with 9 bases identical to TRBD1. Trimming at V came to 4 bases and at J to 1 base, leaving 2 bases not matched to a gene. The CDR3 is made up of 15 amino acids. The germline V gene has CDR1 SGHRS and CDR2 YFSETQ. CDR3 loop: CASSEDRGTNEKLFF. The CDR3 DNA follows: TGCGCCAGCAGCGAGGACAGGGGAACTAATGAAAAACTGTTTTTT.

This chain uses TRBV12-3 or TRBV12-4 with TRBJ1-4; 10 bases are a match to TRBD1. V lost 0 bases and J lost 0; bases outside the gene matches: 4. The CDR3 is made up of 18 amino acids. The CDR3: CASSLALGQGTTNEKLFF. The CDR3 DNA reads TGTGCCAGCAGTTTAGCTCTGGGACAGGGGACAACTAATGAAAAACTGTTTTTT.

The rearrangement uses TRBV10-3 and TRBJ2-1; TRBD2 aligns across 13 bases. The CDR3 sequence is 14 residues long. Germline loops: CDR1 ENHRY, CDR2 SYGVKD. V was clipped by 6 bases and J by 7 bases; unmatched bases: 3. CDR3 loop: CAIRVTSGGNEQFF. The CDR3 nucleotides are TGTGCCATCAGGGTGACTAGCGGGGGGAATGAGCAGTTCTTC.

The genes are TRBV20-1 and TRBJ2-3; either TRBD1 or TRBD2 may supply D (5 bases each). The CDR3 sequence is 13 residues long. Between the trimmed V and J ends, which lost 5 bases and 6 bases, there was a span of 15 bases. Germline CDR1 DFQATT, CDR2 SNEGSKA (reference sequence). CDR3 in DNA: TGCAGTGCTGGGACGGCCAGGAGTGATACGCAGTATTTT. Translated, it gives CSAGTARSDTQYF.

The chain recombines TRBV13 with TRBJ1-3; no reliable D call. Germline V CDR1 and CDR2: PRHDT, FYEKMQ (reference sequence). Trimming removed 4 bases from V and 1 base from J, with 8 bases in between. The CDR3 runs to 14 residues. CDR3 protein: CASSSQYSGNTIYF. CDR3 sequence (DNA): TGTGCCAGCAGCTCACAGTATTCTGGAAACACCATATATTTT. The full variable domain, with the rest looked up from reference TRBV13 and TRBJ1-3, is AAGVIQSPRHLIKEKRETATLKCYPIPRHDTVYWYQQGPGQDPQFLISFYEKMQSDKGSIPDRFSAQQFSDYHSELNMSSLELGDSALYFCASSSQYSGNTIYFGEGSWLTVV.

This chain connects TRBV20-1 to TRBJ2-6; D unresolved. Germline loops: CDR1 DFQATT, CDR2 SNEGSKA (reference sequence). V lost 4 bases and J lost 0, with 7 bases in between. The CDR3 is 14 amino acids. CDR3 in amino acids: CSAKPFSGANVLTF. The CDR3 DNA follows: TGCAGTGCTAAGCCGTTCTCTGGGGCCAACGTCCTGACTTTC.

This clonotype was found a few times. This chain joins TRBV20-1 and TRBJ1-2; 7 nucleotides match TRBD1. CDR1 is DFQATT, CDR2 SNEGSKA, per germline (reference sequence). CDR3 size: 13 residues. V was clipped by 3 bases and J by 7 bases; unmatched bases: 8. The CDR3 spells CSASETGVPGYTF. The DNA for the CDR3 is TGCAGTGCTAGTGAAACAGGGGTTCCTGGCTACACCTTC.

This clonotype was seen a few times. The chain recombines TRBV7-3 with TRBJ1-2; D is uncertain. Trimming removed 11 bases at V and 0 bases at J, with 10 bases between. This CDR3 has 12 residues. From germline, CDR1 is SGHTA and CDR2 FQGTGA. In DNA form, the CDR3 reads TGTGCCCCTCGAATGACTAACTATGGCTACACCTTC. Its protein product is CAPRMTNYGYTF.

This clonotype has a handful of counts. V and J are TRBV6-2 or TRBV6-3 and TRBJ2-1; D might be TRBD1 (5 bases). V was trimmed by 5 bases and J by 5 bases, leaving 16 bases between them. CDR3 length: 15 residues. CDR1 and CDR2 (germline): MNHEY, SVGEGT. The CDR3 loop reads CASSQNPQGNNEQFF. The CDR3 nucleotides are TGTGCCAGCAGTCAAAATCCCCAGGGAAACAATGAGCAGTTCTTC.

With respect to this clonotype: A read error may be the cause here, since a much bigger clone is one base away. The chain combines TRBV25-1 with TRBJ2-3, with a tentative D call TRBD2 (7 bases). Germline CDR1 MGHDK, CDR2 SYGVNS. CDR3 length: 15 residues. V lost 3 bases and J lost 4, with 14 bases in between. This CDR3 reads CASSDARGGADTQYF. The CDR3 DNA sequence: TGTGCCAGCAGTGATGCTCGCGGGGGCGCAGATACGCAGTATTTT.

V usage is TRBV12-3 or TRBV12-4 and J usage is TRBJ2-5; D not certain. This CDR3 contains 11 residues. V lost 6 bases, J lost 6 bases, and 8 bases lay in between. The CDR3 nucleotides read TGTGCCAGCAGCCTTGGGAAGACCCAGTACTTC. This codes for CASSLGKTQYF.

This rearrangement joins TRBV7-9 to TRBJ1-5; 7 bases line up with TRBD1. This CDR3 spans 15 amino acids. Trimming removed 5 bases from V and 2 bases from J; junction bases left unmatched: 6. The germline V gene has CDR1 SEHNR and CDR2 FQNEAQ (reference sequence). CDR3 bases: TGTGCCAGCAGCGAGACAGGGAGTGGCAATCAGCCCCAGCATTTT. This gives the protein CASSETGSGNQPQHF.

This clonotype appeared a few times. The J gene is TRBJ2-2, the V gene TRBV4-1; no clear D gene. Trimming removed 0 bases from V and 6 bases from J, with 8 bases in between. Germline lookup yields CDR1 MGHRA and CDR2 YSYEKL. The CDR3 is made up of 14 amino acids. Written as DNA, the CDR3 is TGCGCCAGCAGCCAAGAACTCGCGTCCGGGGAGCTGTTTTTT. Encoded protein: CASSQELASGELFF.